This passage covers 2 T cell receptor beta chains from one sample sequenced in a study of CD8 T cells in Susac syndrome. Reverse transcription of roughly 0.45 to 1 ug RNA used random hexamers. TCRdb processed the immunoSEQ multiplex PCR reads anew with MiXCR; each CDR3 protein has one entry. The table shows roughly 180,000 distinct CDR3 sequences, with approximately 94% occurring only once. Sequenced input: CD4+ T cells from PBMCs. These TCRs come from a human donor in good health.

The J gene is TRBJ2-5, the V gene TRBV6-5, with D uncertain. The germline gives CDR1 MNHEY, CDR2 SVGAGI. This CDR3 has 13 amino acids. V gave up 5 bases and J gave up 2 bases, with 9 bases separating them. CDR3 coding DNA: TGTGCCAGCAGTCTCGCGGCTCAAGAGACCCAGTACTTC. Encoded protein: CASSLAAQETQYF.

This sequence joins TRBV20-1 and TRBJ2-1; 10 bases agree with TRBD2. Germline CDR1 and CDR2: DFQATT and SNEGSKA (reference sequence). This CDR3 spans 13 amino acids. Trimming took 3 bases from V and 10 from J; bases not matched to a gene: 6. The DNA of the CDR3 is TGCAGTGCTAGTAGCGGGAGGTTACGGGAGCAGTTCTTC. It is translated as CSASSGRLREQFF.